The 14 T cell receptor beta chains listed next were all sequenced from one sample in a study of T cell changes during pregnancy in multiple sclerosis. Profiling relied on immunoSEQ multiplex PCR, and the TCRdb table lists in-frame clones only, not all of them. The repertoire holds roughly 84,000 clones, with about 94% as singletons. Sample: peripheral blood, taken in the third trimester of pregnancy. Source of these receptors: a female donor in good health, enrolled as a control in a pregnancy study.

V is TRBV5-1 and J is TRBJ2-7; 8 bases agree with TRBD2. The CDR3 consists of 14 residues. Germline V gives CDR1 SGHRS, CDR2 YFSETQ. Losses at the gene ends were 5 bases for V and 5 bases for J; bases not matched to a gene: 9. CDR3 residues: CASSFEGLVNEQYF. DNA for the CDR3: TGCGCCAGCAGTTTTGAGGGACTAGTAAACGAGCAGTACTTC.

V gene TRBV7-8 combines with J gene TRBJ2-7, with TRBD2 identical over 7 bases. This CDR3 is 13 amino acids long. With V trimmed by 6 bases and J by 4 bases, 6 bases remained unmatched. CDR1 and CDR2 (germline): SGHVS, FQNEAQ. The CDR3 loop reads CASSPSGTYEQYF. In DNA form, the CDR3 reads TGTGCCAGCAGTCCCAGCGGGACGTACGAGCAGTACTTC.

This rearrangement joins TRBV6-1 to TRBJ1-3; D gene ambiguous. V gave up 2 bases and J gave up 0 bases, with 8 bases separating them. The CDR3 consists of 15 residues. CDR1 is MNHNS, CDR2 SASEGT, per germline. CDR3 DNA sequence: TGTGCCAGCAGTGAATGGGAGGGCTCTGGAAACACCATATATTTT. Amino acids: CASSEWEGSGNTIYF.

This clone was seen a single time. The rearrangement uses TRBV6-1 and TRBJ2-1; a possible D gene is TRBD2 (6 bases). The germline V and J ends were trimmed by 5 bases and 4 bases, with 12 bases remaining between them. CDR1 and CDR2 (germline): MNHNS, SASEGT. CDR3 length: 14 residues. The CDR3 region has the DNA TGTGCCAGCAGTCGACTAGACCCTTACAATGAGCAGTTCTTC. As protein: CASSRLDPYNEQFF.

This rearrangement joins TRBV6-6 to TRBJ1-2; D remains ambiguous. CDR1 is MNHNY and CDR2 is SVGAGI in the germline V gene (reference sequence). V was clipped by 2 bases and J by 0 bases, with 7 bases between them. This CDR3 comprises 14 residues. CDR3 sequence (DNA): TGTGCCAGCAGTTACGCGGCAGCTAACTATGGCTACACCTTC. Translating gives CASSYAAANYGYTF.

The chain couples TRBV14 to TRBJ2-1; no reliable D call. Trimming left V 2 bases short and J 6 bases short, with 14 bases between. This CDR3 spans 15 amino acids. CDR1 SGHDN and CDR2 FVKESK come from the germline V gene. The CDR3 sequence: CASSQQSGWANEQFF. The CDR3 DNA is TGTGCCAGCAGCCAACAATCAGGCTGGGCCAATGAGCAGTTCTTC.

The chain is built from TRBV18 and TRBJ2-3, with D possibly matching TRBD2 (6 bases). The V end lost 8 bases, the J end lost 0 bases, and 18 bases lay between the germline ends. CDR3 length: 16 amino acids. Germline-derived CDR1 and CDR2 are KGHSH and LQKENI. The CDR3 loop is CASAPVGSGSTDTQYF. The CDR3 DNA reads as TGTGCCAGCGCCCCGGTGGGGAGCGGGAGCACAGATACGCAGTATTTT.

The chain combines TRBV7-9 with TRBJ1-4, with a possible D match to TRBD1 (5 bases). CDR3 length equals 15 residues. Germline V lookup: CDR1 SEHNR, CDR2 FQNEAQ (reference sequence). Trimming left V 1 base short and J 7 bases short, with 13 bases between. The CDR3 sequence is CASSLVQGGGEKLFF. DNA for the CDR3: TGTGCCAGCAGCTTAGTTCAGGGTGGCGGTGAAAAACTGTTTTTT.

The chain uses TRBV5-1 and TRBJ1-6; 7 nucleotides match TRBD1. CDR1 and CDR2 from the germline V gene are SGHRS and YFSETQ. Trimming at V came to 4 bases and at J to 5 bases, leaving 9 bases not matched to a gene. CDR3 length: 16 amino acids. The CDR3 loop reads CASSGVSGTDNSPLHF. The DNA for the CDR3 is TGCGCCAGCAGCGGGGTGTCCGGGACAGATAATTCACCCCTCCACTTT.

The chain recombines TRBV7-2 with TRBJ2-3; 9 bases fit TRBD2. The V gene's germline CDR1 is SGHTA and CDR2 FQGNSA. There are 16 residues in the CDR3. V gave up 1 base and J gave up 6 bases; unmatched junction bases: 8. CDR3: CASSLVGGRALDTQYF. The CDR3 coding sequence is TGTGCCAGCAGCTTAGTGGGCGGGAGGGCCTTGGATACGCAGTATTTT.

This chain connects TRBV4-1 to TRBJ1-2; TRBD1 is a possible D gene (5 bases). V lost 3 bases, J lost 4 bases, and 18 bases lay in between. Germline CDR1 is MGHRA and CDR2 is YSYEKL. This CDR3 has 16 residues. The chain's CDR3 is CASSQGGTPGGYGYTF. In nucleotides, the CDR3 is TGCGCCAGCAGCCAGGGTGGGACTCCTGGGGGCTATGGCTACACCTTC.

The chain is built from TRBV28 and TRBJ2-7, with TRBD2 as a possible D gene (5 bases). V lost 1 base and J lost 9, with 10 bases in between. The CDR3 runs to 12 residues. Per the germline V gene, CDR1 is MDHEN and CDR2 is SYDVKM. Here the CDR3 reads CASSLSSRGQYF. The CDR3 nucleotides are TGTGCCAGCAGTTTATCATCCCGGGGGCAGTACTTC. The full variable domain, in which reference TRBV28 and TRBJ2-7 provide the parts outside the CDR3, is DVKVTQSSRYLVKRTGEKVFLECVQDMDHENMFWYRQDPGLGLRLIYFSYDVKMKEKGDIPEGYSVSREKKERFSLILESASTNQTSMYLCASSLSSRGQYFGPGTRLTVT.

The V and J genes are TRBV6-5 and TRBJ2-7, with D possibly being TRBD1 (5 bases). Trimming took off 0 bases at V and 6 bases at J, with 12 bases between the two ends. Germline V gene lookup returns CDR1 MNHEY and CDR2 SVGAGI. CDR3 length: 14 amino acids. The DNA for the CDR3 is TGTGCCAGCAGTTACTCTAAGTGGGGCACCGAGCAGTACTTC. It encodes CASSYSKWGTEQYF.

The rearrangement uses TRBV5-6 and TRBJ2-6; 9 positions match TRBD1. CDR3 length: 18 residues. Germline lookup yields CDR1 SGHDT and CDR2 YYEEEE. The V segment lost 4 bases and the J segment 1 base; nucleotides outside the gene matches: 9. In nucleotides, the CDR3 is TGTGCCAGCAGCCCGGTCCCGGGACAGGGTTCTGGGGCCAACGTCCTGACTTTC. Translating it yields CASSPVPGQGSGANVLTF.